A single sample is the source of the 13 T cell receptor beta chains below, sequenced in a study of blood T cell repertoires in COVID-19. Sequencing was performed with immunoSEQ multiplex PCR; in TCRdb, only in-frame clones are kept and a portion is missing. This table has about 270,000 clones, approximately 90% appearing once. The sample taken for sequencing was PBMCs or T cells enriched from blood (not recorded which). The receptor set was obtained from a man aged 35 to 55 who had been exposed to COVID-19.

The count of this clone is one. The chain uses TRBV14 and TRBJ1-1; D perhaps matches TRBD1 (5 bases). The V end lost 0 bases, the J end lost 4 bases, and 18 bases lay between the germline ends. This CDR3 comprises 17 residues. CDR1 is SGHDN and CDR2 is FVKESK in the germline V gene. The DNA for the CDR3 is TGTGCCAGCAGCCAAGAGGGGCAGGGAGGGGTCTTCACTGAAGCTTTCTTT. Its translation: CASSQEGQGGVFTEAFF.

This chain links TRBV28 with TRBJ1-2, with 8 nucleotides matching TRBD1. This CDR3 comprises 16 residues. Germline values: CDR1 MDHEN, CDR2 SYDVKM. Trimming at V came to 6 bases and at J to 0 bases, leaving 9 bases not matched to a gene. The CDR3 DNA follows: TGTGCCAGCAGCCCTTACAGGGGGTTTGCTAACTATGGCTACACCTTC. This sequence encodes CASSPYRGFANYGYTF.

The chain employs TRBV9 and TRBJ1-6; 8 bases align to TRBD1. The germline V gene has CDR1 SGDLS and CDR2 YYNGEE. CDR3 length: 15 residues. The V segment lost 3 bases and the J segment 8 bases; nucleotides outside the gene matches: 7. CDR3 residues: CASSATDRGYSPLHF. In nucleotides, the CDR3 is TGTGCCAGCAGCGCTACCGACAGGGGCTATTCACCCCTCCACTTT.

V usage is TRBV18 and J usage is TRBJ1-3; 7 bases align to TRBD1. The CDR3 contains 15 residues. V was clipped by 3 bases and J by 0 bases; unmatched bases: 2. Germline V lookup: CDR1 KGHSH, CDR2 LQKENI. CDR3 bases: TGTGCCAGCTCACCTAGGGACAGCTCTGGAAACACCATATATTTT. Translating it yields CASSPRDSSGNTIYF.

The V call is TRBV30, the J call TRBJ1-1, with 10 bases identical to TRBD1. This CDR3 contains 12 residues. V shed 7 bases, J shed 6 bases, and the junction held 5 bases outside the gene matches. CDR1 is GTSNPN, CDR2 SVGIG, per germline (reference sequence). CDR3 residues: CASWTGGAEAFF. Here the CDR3 DNA reads TGTGCCTCCTGGACAGGGGGGGCTGAAGCTTTCTTT.

The chain is built from TRBV3-1 (or the pseudogene TRBV3-2) and TRBJ1-2; D is uncertain. Between the trimmed V and J ends, which lost 0 bases and 3 bases, there was a span of 8 bases. Germline CDR1 is LGHDT and CDR2 is YNNKEL (reference sequence). The CDR3 contains 14 residues. The CDR3 protein is CASSQESQYYGYTF. The CDR3 coding sequence is TGTGCCAGCAGCCAAGAGTCGCAGTACTATGGCTACACCTTC.

The chain combines TRBV9 with TRBJ2-5, with D possibly TRBD2 on 5 matching bases. Germline V CDR1 and CDR2: SGDLS, YYNGEE. CDR3 length: 15 amino acids. The V and J ends lost 0 bases and 4 bases respectively, with 13 bases between them. The CDR3: CASSVGLGEGETQYF. The CDR3 DNA is TGTGCCAGCAGCGTAGGGTTAGGCGAGGGAGAGACCCAGTACTTC. The entire variable domain, with the rest obtained from reference TRBV9 and TRBJ2-5, is as follows: DSGVTQTPKHLITATGQRVTLRCSPRSGDLSVYWYQQSLDQGLQFLIQYYNGEERAKGNILERFSAQQFPDLHSELNLSSLELGDSALYFCASSVGLGEGETQYFGPGTRLLVL.

The rearrangement joins TRBV11-2 to TRBJ1-5; 12 bases line up with TRBD1. V was pared by 6 bases and J by 6 bases, with 15 bases of the junction left unmatched. Looked up from germline, CDR1 is SGHAT and CDR2 is FQNNGV. This CDR3 is built from 18 residues. CDR3 sequence reads: CASSHPPGQGAFGQPQHF. CDR3 nucleotide sequence: TGTGCCAGCAGTCATCCTCCGGGACAGGGGGCGTTCGGTCAGCCCCAGCATTTT.

The chain links TRBV11-2 to TRBJ2-2, with D possibly TRBD2 on 6 matching bases. The V gene's germline CDR1 is SGHAT and CDR2 FQNNGV. The CDR3 runs 15 residues. Between the trimmed V and J ends, which lost 1 base and 5 bases, there was a span of 11 bases. The DNA of the CDR3 is TGTGCCAGCAGCTTAGCGGGACTCATTACCGGGGAGCTGTTTTTT. This gives the protein CASSLAGLITGELFF.

The rearrangement uses TRBV24-1 and TRBJ2-6, with D possibly TRBD1 on 6 matching bases. Trimming stripped 4 bases from V and 4 bases from J, with 13 bases between. The CDR3 extends over 16 amino acids. Germline CDR1 and CDR2: KGHDR and SFDVKD. CDR3 DNA sequence: TGTGCCACCAGTGACCGACAGGCGTCCGGGGCCAACGTCCTGACTTTC. It is translated as CATSDRQASGANVLTF.

The V call is TRBV2, the J call TRBJ2-5; 9 bases agree with TRBD1. The length of the CDR3 is 16 residues. Germline CDR1 is SNHLY and CDR2 is FYNNEI. With 8 bases clipped from V and 5 bases from J, the junction kept 15 bases outside the gene matches. CDR3 region: CASSRFGDREFETQYF. CDR3 coding DNA: TGTGCCAGCTCGAGGTTCGGGGACAGGGAGTTTGAGACCCAGTACTTC.

This chain links TRBV5-1 with TRBJ2-7; no definite D call. The V gene lost 0 bases and the J gene lost 6 bases, with 16 bases spanning the gap. CDR3 length equals 15 residues. Germline CDR1 is SGHRS and CDR2 is YFSETQ. In DNA form, the CDR3 reads TGCGCCAGCAGCTTGGTAGATCCCCTCGTCGGCGAGCAGTACTTC. It is translated as CASSLVDPLVGEQYF.

V and J are TRBV15 and TRBJ1-3; D remains unclear. CDR3 size: 14 residues. Germline V gives CDR1 LNHNV, CDR2 YYDKDF (reference sequence). V dropped 0 bases and J dropped 4 bases, with 7 bases sitting between them. This chain's CDR3 is CATSRDRIGNTIYF. CDR3 in DNA: TGTGCCACCAGCAGAGACAGGATAGGAAACACCATATATTTT.